This paragraph reports one T cell receptor (beta chain). The antigen is not known. These data belong to a study of blood T cells in healthy people across ages. Study-wide results and caveats: Researchers deemed the diversity estimates from one million T cells underestimates.

Germline V gives CDR1 LGHDT, CDR2 YNNKEL (reference sequence). CDR3 length: 14 amino acids. Germline trimming cut 4 bases from V and 3 bases from J; bases unmatched to any gene: 3. The second PCR ran roughly 6 to 11 cycles with a sample-barcoded 5' primer and J-beta primers. TCRdb passed the 5' RACE reads through MiXCR, listing each CDR3 protein once. Here the sample spans under 750,000 distinct CDR3 sequences, under 55% being singletons. This chain joins TRBV3-1 and TRBJ1-1; 9 nucleotides match TRBD1. This sequence originates from a man at least 80 years old in good health. Sequenced input: blood. DNA for the CDR3: TGTGCCAGCAGCCGCCGGGACAGGGACACTGAAGCTTTCTTT. Amino acids: CASSRRDRDTEAFF.